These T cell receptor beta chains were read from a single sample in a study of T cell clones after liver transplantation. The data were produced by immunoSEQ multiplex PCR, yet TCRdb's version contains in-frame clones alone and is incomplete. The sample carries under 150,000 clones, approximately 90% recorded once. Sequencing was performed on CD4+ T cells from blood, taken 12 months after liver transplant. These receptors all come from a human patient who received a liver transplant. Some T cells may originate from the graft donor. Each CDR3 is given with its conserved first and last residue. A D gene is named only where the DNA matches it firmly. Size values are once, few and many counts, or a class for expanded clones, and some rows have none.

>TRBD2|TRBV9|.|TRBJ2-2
TGTGCCAGCAGCGTAAGCGGGAGCGGGGAGCTGTTTTTT
CASSVSGSGELFF
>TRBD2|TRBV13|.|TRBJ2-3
TGTGCCAGCAGCTCCCCGGGGGGAGGACAATATACGCAGTATTTT
CASSSPGGGQYTQYF
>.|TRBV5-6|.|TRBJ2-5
TGTGCCAGCAGCTTTCGACGGATAATCCTCGGGACCCAGTACTTC
CASSFRRIILGTQYF
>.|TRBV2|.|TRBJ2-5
TGTGCCAGCAGGGGCGGGACAGCGCAAGAGACCCAGTACTTC
CASRGGTAQETQYF
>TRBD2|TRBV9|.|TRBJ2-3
TGTGCCAGCAGCGCGCCGGGACTAGAGGAGGTGGATACGCAGTATTTT
CASSAPGLEEVDTQYF
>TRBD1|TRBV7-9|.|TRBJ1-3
TGTGCCAGCAGCCCGGACAGGGGGCGAGCTGGAAACACCATATATTTT
CASSPDRGRAGNTIYF
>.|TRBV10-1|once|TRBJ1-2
TGCGCCAGCAGTGGAGGACGCGGCTACACCTTC
CASSGGRGYTF
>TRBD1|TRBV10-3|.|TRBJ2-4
TGTGCCGCTACCGGACGCGACAGGGTCAAAAACATTCAGTACTTC
CAATGRDRVKNIQYF
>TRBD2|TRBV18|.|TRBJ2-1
TGTGCCAGCTCACCACCGTCTAGCGGGAGGGACGGTGAGCAGTTCTTC
CASSPPSSGRDGEQFF
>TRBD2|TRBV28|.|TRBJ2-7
TGTGCCAGTCTAGCGGGAGGACGAGAGCAGTACTTC
CASLAGGREQYF
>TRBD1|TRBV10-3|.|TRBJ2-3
TGTGCCATCAGAGGGCCACAGGGGGCAGCAGATACGCAGTATTTT
CAIRGPQGAADTQYF
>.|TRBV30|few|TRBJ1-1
TGTGCCTGGAGCCCCCAGGGGCGAACTGAAGCTTTCTTT
CAWSPQGRTEAFF
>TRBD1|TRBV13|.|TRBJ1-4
TGTGCCAGCAGCAAACGACCCCTACAGGGGGAAGGTGAAAAACTGTTTTTT
CASSKRPLQGEGEKLFF
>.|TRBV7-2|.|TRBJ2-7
TGTGCCAGCAGCCACGACAGTAACGAGCAGTACTTC
CASSHDSNEQYF
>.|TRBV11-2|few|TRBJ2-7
TGTGCCAGCAGCCCGGGACATCCCTACGAGCAGTACTTC
CASSPGHPYEQYF
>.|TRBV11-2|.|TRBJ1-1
TGTGCCAGCAGTCCGGGGAACACTGAAGCTTTCTTT
CASSPGNTEAFF
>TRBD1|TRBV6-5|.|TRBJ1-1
TGTGCCAGCAGGACCCAGGGGGGCACTGAAGCTTTCTTT
CASRTQGGTEAFF
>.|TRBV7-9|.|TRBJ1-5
TGTGCCAGCAGCTTAATTGGAGTCGGTCCTTACGAGCCCCAGCATTTT
CASSLIGVGPYEPQHF
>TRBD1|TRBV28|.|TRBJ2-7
TGTGCCAGCAGTTTACCCCTCCTAGGACAGGGAAAGGACGAGCAGTACTTC
CASSLPLLGQGKDEQYF
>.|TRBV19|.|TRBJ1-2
TGTGCCAGTAGGGAGGAGTCAGGCTATGGCTACACCTTC
CASREESGYGYTF
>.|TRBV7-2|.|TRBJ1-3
TGTGCCAGCAGCTTAGTACACTCCTCTGGAAACACCATATATTTT
CASSLVHSSGNTIYF
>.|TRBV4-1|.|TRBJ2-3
TGCGCCAGCAGCCAAGGTATGTGTCAGGGTAGCGGTACAGATACGCAGTATTTT
CASSQGMCQGSGTDTQYF
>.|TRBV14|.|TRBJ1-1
TGTGCCAGCAGCCCCCCGGGGGGGCCGGGAGGCTCTGAAGCTTTCTTT
CASSPPGGPGGSEAFF
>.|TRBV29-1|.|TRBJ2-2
TGCAGCGCAGGACAGCAAAACACCGGGGAGCTGTTTTTT
CSAGQQNTGELFF
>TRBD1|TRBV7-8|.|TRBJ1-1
TGTGCCAGCAGCTTAGCGCCGACAGGGACCGTGAACACTGAAGCTTTCTTT
CASSLAPTGTVNTEAFF
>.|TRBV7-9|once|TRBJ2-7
TGTGCCAGCAGCTTAGTCGGGACTGGTTCCTACGAGCAGTACTTC
CASSLVGTGSYEQYF
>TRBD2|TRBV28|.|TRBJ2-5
TGTGCCAGCAGTTACCCAGGGTCTAGCGGCCAAGAGACCCAGTACTTC
CASSYPGSSGQETQYF
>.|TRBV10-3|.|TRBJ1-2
TGTGCCATCAGTGAGTCTGGGACGGCGTTCTATGGCTACACCTTC
CAISESGTAFYGYTF
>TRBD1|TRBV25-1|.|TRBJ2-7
TGTGCCAGCAGCTTCGGGACAGGGCAAGGCGAGCAGTACTTC
CASSFGTGQGEQYF
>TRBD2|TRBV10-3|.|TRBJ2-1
TGTGCCATCAGTCGGCGGGAGACTGAAAGTGAGCAGTTCTTC
CAISRRETESEQFF
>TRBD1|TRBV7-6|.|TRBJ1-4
TGTGCCAGCAGCTTAGTCCCCGGACAGGGGTGGGGGACTAATGAAAAACTGTTTTTT
CASSLVPGQGWGTNEKLFF
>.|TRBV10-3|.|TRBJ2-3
TGTGCCATCAGTGAACACCGGGACATCACTAGCACAGATACGCAGTATTTT
CAISEHRDITSTDTQYF
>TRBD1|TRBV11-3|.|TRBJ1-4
TGTGCCAGCAGCTTAATTACTCCCCAGGGGGATGAAAAACTGTTTTTT
CASSLITPQGDEKLFF
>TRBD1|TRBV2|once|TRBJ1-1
TGTGCCACCTCCGGACAGGGGCCCGGAGCTTTCTTT
CATSGQGPGAFF
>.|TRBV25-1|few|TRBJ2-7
TGTGCCAGCAGTGAATGGGGCGGGCCCCAAGGCGAGCAGTACTTC
CASSEWGGPQGEQYF
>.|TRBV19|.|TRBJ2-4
TGTGCCAGTAGCAGTTATCAGGACCCTATAGCCAAAAACATTCAGTACTTC
CASSSYQDPIAKNIQYF
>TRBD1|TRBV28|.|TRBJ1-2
TGTGCCGGACGAGGGACAGGGGGCATTGGCTACACCTTC
CAGRGTGGIGYTF
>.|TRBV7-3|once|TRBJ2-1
TGTGCCAGCAGCTATGATTGGAGCTCCTACAATGAGCAGTTCTTC
CASSYDWSSYNEQFF
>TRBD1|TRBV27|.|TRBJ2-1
TGTGCCAGCAGTTTAAACTCGGGACAGGTCCGTGGTGAGCAGTTCTTC
CASSLNSGQVRGEQFF
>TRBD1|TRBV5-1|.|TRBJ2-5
TGCGCCAGCAGCTTGGCAGGGGGCGAAGAGACCCAGTACTTC
CASSLAGGEETQYF
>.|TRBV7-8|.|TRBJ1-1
TGTGCCAGCAGCTTAAGGAACTTGAACACTGAAGCTTTCTTT
CASSLRNLNTEAFF
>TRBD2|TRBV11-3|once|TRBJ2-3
TGTGCCAGCAGCCTTAACGCGGGAGCGGGCACAGATACGCAGTATTTT
CASSLNAGAGTDTQYF